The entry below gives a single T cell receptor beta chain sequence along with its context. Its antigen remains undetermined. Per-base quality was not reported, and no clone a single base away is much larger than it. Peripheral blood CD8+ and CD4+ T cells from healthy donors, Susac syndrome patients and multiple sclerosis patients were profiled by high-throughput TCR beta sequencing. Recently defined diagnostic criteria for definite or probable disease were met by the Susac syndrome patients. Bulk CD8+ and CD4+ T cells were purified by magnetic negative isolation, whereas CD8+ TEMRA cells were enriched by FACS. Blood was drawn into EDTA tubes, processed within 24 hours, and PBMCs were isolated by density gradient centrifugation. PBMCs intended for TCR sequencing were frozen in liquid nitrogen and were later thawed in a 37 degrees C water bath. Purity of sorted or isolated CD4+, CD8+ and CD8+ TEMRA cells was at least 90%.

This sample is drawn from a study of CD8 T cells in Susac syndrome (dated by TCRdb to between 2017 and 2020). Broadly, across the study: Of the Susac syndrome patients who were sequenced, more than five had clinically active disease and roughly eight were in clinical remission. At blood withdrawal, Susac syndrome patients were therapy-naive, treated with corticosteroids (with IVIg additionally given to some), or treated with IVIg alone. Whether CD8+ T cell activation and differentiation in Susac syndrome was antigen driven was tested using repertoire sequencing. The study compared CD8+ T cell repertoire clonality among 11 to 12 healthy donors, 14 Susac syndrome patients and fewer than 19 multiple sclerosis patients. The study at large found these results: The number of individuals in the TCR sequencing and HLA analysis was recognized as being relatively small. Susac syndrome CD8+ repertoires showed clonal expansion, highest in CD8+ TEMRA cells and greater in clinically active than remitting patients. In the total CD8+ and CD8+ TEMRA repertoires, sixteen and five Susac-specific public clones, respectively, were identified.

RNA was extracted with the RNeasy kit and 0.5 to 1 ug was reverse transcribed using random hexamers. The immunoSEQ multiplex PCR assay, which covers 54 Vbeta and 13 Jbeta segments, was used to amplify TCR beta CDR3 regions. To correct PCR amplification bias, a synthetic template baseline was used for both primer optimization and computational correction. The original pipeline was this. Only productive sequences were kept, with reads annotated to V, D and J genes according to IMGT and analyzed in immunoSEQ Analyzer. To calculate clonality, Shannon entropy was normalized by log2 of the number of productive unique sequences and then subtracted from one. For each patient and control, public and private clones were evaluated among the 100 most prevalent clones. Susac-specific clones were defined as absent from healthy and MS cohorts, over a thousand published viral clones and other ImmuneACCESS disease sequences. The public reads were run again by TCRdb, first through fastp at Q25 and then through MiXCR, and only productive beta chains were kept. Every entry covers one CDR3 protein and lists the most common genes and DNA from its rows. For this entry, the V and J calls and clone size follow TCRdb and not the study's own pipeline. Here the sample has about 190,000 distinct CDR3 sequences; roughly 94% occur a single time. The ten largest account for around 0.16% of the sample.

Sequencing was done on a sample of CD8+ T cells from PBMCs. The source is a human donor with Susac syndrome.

The DNA sequence is TGCGCCAGCAGCCTCGATTTCAGGGAGGGAGTCTACGAGCAGTACTTC. The translation is CASSLDFREGVYEQYF. This chain is built from TRBV4-1 and TRBJ2-7; 7 bases in the junction line up with TRBD2. From its cysteine to its phenylalanine, the CDR3 spans 16 amino acids. Only the CDR3 region is kept as DNA, spanning 48 bases read in frame from base 1. After removal of 4 bases from V and 3 bases from J, the junction retains 12 bases not matched to a gene. CDR1 and CDR2 (MGHRA, YSYEKL) derive from the germline V gene.